The clone carrying this T cell receptor beta chain was recorded many times. RNA transcripts were the template for amplifying TCR beta CDR3 regions. With the HTBI primer set, the TCR CDR3 went through a first round of RT-PCR. TCRdb re-derived calls from the multiplex PCR reads in MiXCR, one entry per CDR3 protein. The sample shows 250,000 to 300,000 distinct CDR3 sequences, less than 15% of them seen only once. The sample belongs to a study of T cells in Graves' hyperthyroidism and ophthalmopathy. Study as a whole: Staff took peripheral blood when the initial diagnosis was made, before any treatment began.

Ahead of any ophthalmopathy symptoms, the blood sample was obtained at the first diagnosis of hyperthyroidism. Fresh 10 ml peripheral blood yielded PBMCs. The TCR sequence derives from a woman aged 25 to 39 with Graves' hyperthyroidism that later progressed to Graves' ophthalmopathy. Material: blood.

The CDR3 nucleotides are TGTGCCAGCAGTTGGGGCCCTCGCGGCTACGAGCAGTACTTC. This codes for CASSWGPRGYEQYF. The genes are TRBV6-1 and TRBJ2-7; TRBD1 might be the D (5 bases). The CDR3 has 14 amino acids. V was trimmed by 5 bases and J by 3 bases, leaving 14 bases between them. Germline-derived CDR1 and CDR2 are MNHNS and SASEGT.